This T cell receptor (beta chain) was sequenced for a study of multiple sclerosis patients with progressive multifocal leukoencephalopathy. Overall study results and limits: It is unclear whether the findings reflect JC virus infection or general immunocompromise.

For this clone: Its antigen remains unidentified.

Time point reported: roughly 6 months of natalizumab therapy. Assay used: immunoSEQ multiplex PCR; TCRdb lists only in-frame clones, some missing. The table records some 30,000 clones, 89% of them present only once. Germline CDR1 and CDR2: SGHVS and FQNEAQ. CDR3 length: 14 amino acids. V gave up 3 bases and J gave up 2 bases, with 7 bases separating them. This receptor was identified in a human donor with multiple sclerosis. Sequencing was performed on PBMCs, taken from a patient treated with natalizumab. The chain links TRBV7-8 to TRBJ1-4; D is uncertain. The CDR3: CASSFPSTNEKLFF. The CDR3 coding sequence is TGTGCCAGCAGCTTTCCATCCACTAATGAAAAACTGTTTTTT.